The rows below give T cell receptor beta chains drawn from one sample of a study of blood T cell repertoires in COVID-19. The table came from immunoSEQ multiplex PCR; TCRdb's copy has only in-frame clones and leaves some out. The sample holds about 150,000 clones, over 75% seen once. Sequenced: peripheral blood. These receptors all stem from a human donor in a cohort sampled during active COVID-19. Both conserved end residues are part of each CDR3. A D gene is named only where the DNA matches it firmly. Expanded clones get a size class; other rows say once, few or many, or leave the size out.

j_gene	abundance	d_gene	v_gene	CDR3aa	CDR3nt
TRBJ1-1	NA	TRBD1	TRBV12-3/TRBV12-4	CASSLKGDREAFF	TGTGCCAGCAGTTTAAAGGGGGACAGGGAAGCTTTCTTT
TRBJ1-2	NA	NA	TRBV12-3/TRBV12-4	CASTPTGIYGYTF	TGTGCCAGCACCCCGACGGGGATCTATGGCTACACCTTC
TRBJ1-5	NA	TRBD1	TRBV2	CASSDNRGTVLHF	TGTGCCAGCAGTGATAATCGGGGGACAGTATTACATTTT
TRBJ2-5	NA	NA	TRBV7-5	CARRPARLVRETQYF	TGTGCCAGAAGGCCCGCCCGACTAGTTCGGGAGACCCAGTACTTC
TRBJ1-1	NA	NA	TRBV11-3	CASSLGQGSEAFF	TGTGCCAGCAGCTTAGGGCAAGGGAGTGAAGCTTTCTTT
TRBJ2-1	NA	TRBD2	TRBV3-1/TRBV3-2	CASSRPRGTSGYNEQFF	TGTGCCAGCAGCCGACCCCGTGGGACTAGCGGCTACAATGAGCAGTTCTTC
TRBJ2-1	NA	NA	TRBV4-2	CASSQGGLGSYNEQFF	TGTGCCAGCAGCCAAGGGGGACTGGGCTCCTACAATGAGCAGTTCTTC
TRBJ2-7	NA	TRBD1	TRBV5-6	CASSEAGQGFSYEQYF	TGTGCCAGCAGCGAGGCGGGACAGGGGTTCTCCTACGAGCAGTACTTC
TRBJ1-2	NA	NA	TRBV2	CASNAQSYGYTF	TGTGCCAGCAACGCACAGTCTTATGGCTACACCTTC
TRBJ1-1	few	NA	TRBV6-2/TRBV6-3	CASSYSRASEAFF	TGTGCCAGCAGTTACAGCAGGGCATCTGAAGCTTTCTTT
TRBJ2-5	NA	NA	TRBV11-2	CASSPAGGETQYF	TGTGCCAGCAGCCCGGCAGGGGGGGAGACCCAGTACTTC
TRBJ1-1	NA	TRBD1	TRBV2	CASSGQGARGEAFF	TGTGCCAGCAGTGGACAGGGGGCGCGGGGTGAAGCTTTCTTT
TRBJ2-5	few	TRBD1	TRBV2	CASSETRTGGQTQYF	TGTGCCAGCAGTGAAACGAGGACAGGGGGCCAGACCCAGTACTTC
TRBJ1-1	NA	NA	TRBV5-6	CASSLVDSMNTEAFF	TGTGCCAGCAGCTTGGTGGACAGCATGAACACTGAAGCTTTCTTT
TRBJ1-3	NA	TRBD1	TRBV18	CASSPGTGAALGNTIYF	TGTGCCAGCTCACCAGGGACAGGGGCTGCCCTTGGAAACACCATATATTTT
TRBJ2-3	NA	NA	TRBV24-1	CATSGGRATSTDTQYF	TGTGCCACCAGTGGGGGGCGGGCGACTAGCACAGATACGCAGTATTTT
TRBJ2-5	NA	TRBD1	TRBV7-2	CASSLRQGVQTQYF	TGTGCCAGCAGCCTCCGACAGGGGGTACAGACCCAGTACTTC
TRBJ2-3	NA	TRBD1	TRBV7-3	CASSPTSGGGTDTQYF	TGTGCCAGCAGCCCCACGTCAGGGGGAGGCACAGATACGCAGTATTTT
TRBJ2-3	NA	NA	TRBV2	CASRASPPDTQYF	TGTGCCAGCAGGGCAAGTCCCCCGGATACGCAGTATTTT